This TCR beta chain stems from a study of T-cell memory formation after mild COVID-19. Overall study findings and caveats: Clones that shrank (day 15 to 85) were balanced CD4/CD8, whereas later expanders leaned CD4+.

5'RACE primed from the constant segment yielded TCR alpha and TCR beta cDNA libraries bearing sample barcodes and UMIs. MiXCR, applied by TCRdb to the 5' RACE reads, yields one record per CDR3 protein. The sample has 300,000 to 400,000 distinct CDR3 sequences, approximately 14% seen once. In its sample, this clonotype was seen many times. The antigen remains unidentified. Sequences were obtained from PBMCs or a T cell subset sorted from them (not recorded which). This clonotype originated in a man aged 18 to 30 who had mild COVID-19 (a few samples of this study predate the infection). Cell type and time point are not known.

The CDR3 DNA is TGTGCCAGCAGGCCCGGGACAGGGGGCGGAGAGACCCAGTACTTC. Protein: CASRPGTGGGETQYF. The J gene is TRBJ2-5, the V gene TRBV6-5; 12 bases agree with TRBD1. V lost 6 bases to trimming and J lost 4 bases; unmatched junction nucleotides: 6. Germline assignment: CDR1 MNHEY and CDR2 SVGAGI. This CDR3 is built from 15 residues.